Listed here are 16 T cell receptor beta chains from one sample, sequenced in a study of blood T cell repertoires in COVID-19. Profiling relied on immunoSEQ multiplex PCR, and the TCRdb table lists in-frame clones only, not all of them. Of roughly 410,000 clones in the sample, 89% were seen once. The sample taken for sequencing was peripheral blood. These receptors were collected from a woman in her forties with COVID-19, enrolled during active disease.

The CDR3 coding sequence is TGTGCCAGCAGTTTAAACGGGGGCACTGAAGCTTTCTTT. Residues: CASSLNGGTEAFF. The chain recombines TRBV12-3 or TRBV12-4 with TRBJ1-1; D may be TRBD1 (5 bases). Trimming took 2 bases from V and 4 from J, leaving 8 bases between them. This CDR3 spans 13 amino acids.

The DNA of the CDR3 is TGTGCCAGCAGTTACTATACAGGGTCCTACGAGCAGTACTTC. Amino acid sequence: CASSYYTGSYEQYF. This chain joins TRBV6-2 or TRBV6-3 and TRBJ2-7, with a possible D match to TRBD1 (6 bases). The CDR3 sequence is 14 residues long. The V end lost 1 base, the J end lost 1 base, and 8 bases lay between the germline ends. Germline loops: CDR1 MNHEY, CDR2 SVGEGT.

This clone was detected a few times. The chain combines TRBV19 with TRBJ2-7, with 9 bases lining up with TRBD1. The CDR3 has 14 residues. J lost 3 bases, V lost 1 base, and 1 base had no gene match. CDR1 is LNHDA, CDR2 SQIVND, per germline (reference sequence). CDR3 sequence reads: CASSIGDRDYEQYF. For the CDR3, the DNA is TGTGCCAGTAGTATAGGGGACAGGGACTACGAGCAGTACTTC.

This sequence joins TRBV27 and TRBJ1-1, with 10 bases lining up with TRBD1. Germline trimming cut 5 bases from V and 6 bases from J; bases unmatched to any gene: 9. The germline V gene has CDR1 MNHEY and CDR2 SMNVEV (reference sequence). The CDR3 sequence is 15 residues long. CDR3 residues: CASSDLGQGKPEAFF. In nucleotides, the CDR3 is TGTGCCAGCAGTGACTTGGGACAGGGGAAACCTGAAGCTTTCTTT.

The chain uses TRBV5-8 and TRBJ1-4; 8 bases align to TRBD1. CDR3 length: 15 amino acids. Trimming cost V 5 bases and J 4 bases; bases outside gene matches: 7. The germline gives CDR1 SGHTS, CDR2 YDEGEE. The DNA for the CDR3 is TGTGCCAGCAGAAACGGACAGGGAGGTAATGAAAAACTGTTTTTT. It specifies CASRNGQGGNEKLFF.

This clone showed up just once. The chain employs TRBV7-3 and TRBJ1-6; TRBD1 matches at 7 bases. Unmatched junction bases numbered 8, after V lost 5 bases and J lost 10 bases. Germline loops: CDR1 SGHTA, CDR2 FQGTGA. CDR3 length: 14 residues. The CDR3 reads CASSVGQSSSPLHF. DNA for the CDR3: TGTGCCAGCAGCGTGGGACAGTCATCCTCACCCCTCCACTTT.

The chain employs TRBV15 and TRBJ1-4, with no clear D. Trimming took 6 bases from V and 8 from J, leaving 13 bases between them. From germline, CDR1 is LNHNV and CDR2 YYDKDF (reference sequence). This CDR3 region has 13 residues. CDR3 sequence (DNA): TGTGCCACCAGGTTGAAAGGAGGAGAAAAACTGTTTTTT. Its translation is CATRLKGGEKLFF.

The rearrangement joins TRBV9 to TRBJ1-6; TRBD1 might be the D (5 bases). V lost 0 bases, J lost 9 bases, and 19 bases lay in between. Germline loops: CDR1 SGDLS, CDR2 YYNGEE. CDR3 size: 17 residues. CDR3 region: CASSVGQSPGLGSPLHF. The DNA for the CDR3 is TGTGCCAGCAGCGTAGGACAGTCCCCAGGATTAGGTTCACCCCTCCACTTT.

This chain uses TRBV14 with TRBJ1-2, with no clear D. The germline CDR1 and CDR2 sequences are SGHDN and FVKESK. CDR3 length: 16 amino acids. The V and J ends lost 2 bases and 4 bases respectively, with 17 bases between them. The DNA for the CDR3 is TGTGCCAGCAGCCAATTATCCGGGAGGCCGGGCTATGGCTACACCTTC. It is translated as CASSQLSGRPGYGYTF.

In its sample, this clone was seen once. The J gene is TRBJ2-7, the V gene TRBV9; TRBD1 matches 7 bases. CDR3 length equals 14 residues. Per germline, CDR1 SGDLS and CDR2 YYNGEE. The junction had 9 bases not matched to a gene; V was cut back by 5 bases and J by 4 bases. CDR3 residues: CASSPGTETYEQYF. In nucleotides, the CDR3 is TGTGCCAGCAGTCCCGGGACAGAAACTTACGAGCAGTACTTC.

The gene calls are TRBV18 and TRBJ1-2; TRBD1 aligns across 8 bases. CDR3 length: 16 amino acids. V lost 3 bases to trimming and J lost 6 bases; unmatched junction nucleotides: 12. Germline CDR1 is KGHSH and CDR2 is LQKENI. The CDR3 sequence: CASSPSSSGGQDGYTF. The DNA for the CDR3 is TGTGCCAGCTCACCCTCCTCCTCCGGGGGACAGGATGGCTACACCTTC.

The chain uses TRBV7-2 and TRBJ1-1, with TRBD1 identical over 11 bases. CDR1 is SGHTA and CDR2 is FQGNSA in the germline V gene. CDR3 length equals 14 residues. With V trimmed by 6 bases and J by 8 bases, 8 bases remained unmatched. CDR3 amino acids: CASRRVWDRGEAFF. CDR3 DNA sequence: TGTGCCAGCAGGAGGGTGTGGGACAGGGGGGAAGCTTTCTTT.

The chain combines TRBV30 with TRBJ1-1; D is unclear. This CDR3 has 11 amino acids. Germline V gene lookup returns CDR1 GTSNPN and CDR2 SVGIG (reference sequence). Trimming took 3 bases from V and 8 from J, leaving 10 bases between them. As DNA, the CDR3 is TGTGCCTGGAGGGAAGTACTAGAAGCTTTCTTT. Translating gives CAWREVLEAFF.

The chain has TRBV15 and TRBJ2-5, with D possibly TRBD2 on 6 matching bases. Germline CDR1 and CDR2: LNHNV and YYDKDF (reference sequence). The V gene lost 0 bases and the J gene lost 3 bases, with 8 bases spanning the gap. The CDR3 is made up of 14 amino acids. In DNA form, the CDR3 reads TGTGCCACCAGCAGAGAGGGCGGGAAAGAGACCCAGTACTTC. Translating gives CATSREGGKETQYF.

The chain carries TRBV4-1 and TRBJ1-4, with a possible D match to TRBD1 (5 bases). Germline V lookup: CDR1 MGHRA, CDR2 YSYEKL. Trimming pared 2 bases from V and 0 bases from J, leaving 13 bases between. The CDR3 consists of 17 residues. CDR3 sequence: CASSQSAGRATNEKLFF. DNA of the CDR3: TGCGCCAGCAGCCAATCTGCAGGGAGGGCAACTAATGAAAAACTGTTTTTT.

The V call is TRBV19, the J call TRBJ2-2; no clear D. The germline V gene encodes CDR1 LNHDA and CDR2 SQIVND (reference sequence). Between the trimmed V and J ends, which lost 3 bases and 0 bases, there was a span of 11 bases. The CDR3 is made up of 16 amino acids. The CDR3 DNA reads TGTGCCAGTAGTATTGTTCCTCTCGCGAACACCGGGGAGCTGTTTTTT. Translation: CASSIVPLANTGELFF.